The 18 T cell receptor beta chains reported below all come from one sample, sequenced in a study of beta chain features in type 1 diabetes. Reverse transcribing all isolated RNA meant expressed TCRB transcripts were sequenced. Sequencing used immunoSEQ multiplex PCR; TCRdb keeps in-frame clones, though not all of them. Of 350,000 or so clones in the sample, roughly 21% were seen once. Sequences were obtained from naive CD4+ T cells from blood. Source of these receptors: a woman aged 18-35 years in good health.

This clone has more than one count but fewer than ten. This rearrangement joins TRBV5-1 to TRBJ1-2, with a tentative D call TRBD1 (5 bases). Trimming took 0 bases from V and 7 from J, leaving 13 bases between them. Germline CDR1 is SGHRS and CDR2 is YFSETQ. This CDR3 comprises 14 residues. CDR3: CASSLEGRVSGYTF. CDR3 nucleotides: TGCGCCAGCAGCTTGGAAGGCAGGGTCAGTGGCTACACCTTC. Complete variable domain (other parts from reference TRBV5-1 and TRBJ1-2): KAGVTQTPRYLIKTRGQQVTLSCSPISGHRSVSWYQQTPGQGLQFLFEYFSETQRNKGNFPGRFSGRQFSNSRSEMNVSTLELGDSALYLCASSLEGRVSGYTFGSGTRLTVV.

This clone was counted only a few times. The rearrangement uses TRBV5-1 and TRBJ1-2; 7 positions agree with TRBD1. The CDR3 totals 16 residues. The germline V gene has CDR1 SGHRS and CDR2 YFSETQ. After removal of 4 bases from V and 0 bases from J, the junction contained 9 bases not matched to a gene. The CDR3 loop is CASSPRPQGANYGYTF. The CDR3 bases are TGCGCCAGCAGCCCTCGCCCCCAGGGGGCTAACTATGGCTACACCTTC.

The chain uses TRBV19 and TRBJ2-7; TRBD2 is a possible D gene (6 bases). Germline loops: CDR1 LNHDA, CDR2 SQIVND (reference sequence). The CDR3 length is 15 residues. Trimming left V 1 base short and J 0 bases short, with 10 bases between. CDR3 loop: CASSIVSAGSYEQYF. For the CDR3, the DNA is TGTGCCAGTAGTATAGTTTCAGCGGGCTCCTACGAGCAGTACTTC.

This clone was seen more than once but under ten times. CDR3 nucleotides: TGTGCCAGCAACTTTTTTTTAGACAGAAGCACAGATACGCAGTATTTT. Its protein product is CASNFFLDRSTDTQYF. This chain connects TRBV5-4 to TRBJ2-3; D is perhaps TRBD1 (5 bases). Germline CDR1 and CDR2: SGHNT and YYREEE (reference sequence). The CDR3 totals 16 residues. V dropped 6 bases and J dropped 0 bases, with 17 bases sitting between them.

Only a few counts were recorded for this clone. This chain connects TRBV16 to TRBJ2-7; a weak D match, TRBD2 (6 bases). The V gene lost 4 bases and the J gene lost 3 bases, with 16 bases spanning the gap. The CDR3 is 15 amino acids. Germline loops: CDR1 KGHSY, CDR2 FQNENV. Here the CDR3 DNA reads TGTGCCAGCAGCCCTCTGGCGGGGTATAACTACGAGCAGTACTTC. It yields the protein CASSPLAGYNYEQYF.

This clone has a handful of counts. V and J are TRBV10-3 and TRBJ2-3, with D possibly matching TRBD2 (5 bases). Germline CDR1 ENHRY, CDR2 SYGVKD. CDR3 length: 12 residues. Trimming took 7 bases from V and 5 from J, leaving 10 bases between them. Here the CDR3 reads CAITGRGDTQYF. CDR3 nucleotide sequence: TGTGCCATCACGGGAAGAGGAGATACGCAGTATTTT.

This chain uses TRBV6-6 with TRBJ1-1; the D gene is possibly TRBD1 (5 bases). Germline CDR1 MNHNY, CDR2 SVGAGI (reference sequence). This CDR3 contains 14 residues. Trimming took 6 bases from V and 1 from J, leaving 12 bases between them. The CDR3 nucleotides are TGTGCCAGCAGCGAATCGACAGCGAACACTGAAGCTTTCTTT. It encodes CASSESTANTEAFF.

The CDR3 here is CAWERSGEETQYF. In DNA, the CDR3 is TGTGCCTGGGAACGATCCGGGGAAGAGACCCAGTACTTC. This chain uses TRBV30 with TRBJ2-5; a weak D match, TRBD2 (5 bases). The V gene's germline CDR1 is GTSNPN and CDR2 SVGIG (reference sequence). Trimming removed 5 bases from V and 3 bases from J, with 13 bases in between. The CDR3 is made up of 13 amino acids.

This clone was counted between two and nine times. CDR3 region: CASSKGPQEGTEAFF. In DNA form, the CDR3 reads TGTGCCAGCAGCAAAGGACCCCAGGAGGGCACTGAAGCTTTCTTT. V is TRBV9 and J is TRBJ1-1; D is ambiguous. Germline CDR1 SGDLS, CDR2 YYNGEE. The CDR3 length is 15 residues. V lost 4 bases to trimming and J lost 4 bases, with 17 bases between them.

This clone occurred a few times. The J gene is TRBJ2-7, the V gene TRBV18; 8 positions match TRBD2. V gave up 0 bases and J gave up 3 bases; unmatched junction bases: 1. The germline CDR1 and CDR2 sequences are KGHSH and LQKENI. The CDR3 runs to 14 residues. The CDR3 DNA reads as TGTGCCAGCTCACCACCGGCGGGAGGCTACGAGCAGTACTTC. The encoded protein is CASSPPAGGYEQYF.

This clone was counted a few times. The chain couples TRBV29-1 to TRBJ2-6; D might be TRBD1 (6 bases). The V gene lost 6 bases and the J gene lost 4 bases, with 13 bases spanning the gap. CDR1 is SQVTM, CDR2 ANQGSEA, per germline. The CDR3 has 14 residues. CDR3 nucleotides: TGCAGCGTACCACAGGGACCCGGGGCCAACGTCCTGACTTTC. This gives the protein CSVPQGPGANVLTF.

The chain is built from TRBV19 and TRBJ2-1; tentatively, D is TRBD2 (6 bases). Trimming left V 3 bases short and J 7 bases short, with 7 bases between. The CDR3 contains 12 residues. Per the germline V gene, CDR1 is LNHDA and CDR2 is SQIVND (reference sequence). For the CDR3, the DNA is TGTGCCAGTAGTATCGGAGGGAATGAGCAGTTCTTC. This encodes CASSIGGNEQFF.

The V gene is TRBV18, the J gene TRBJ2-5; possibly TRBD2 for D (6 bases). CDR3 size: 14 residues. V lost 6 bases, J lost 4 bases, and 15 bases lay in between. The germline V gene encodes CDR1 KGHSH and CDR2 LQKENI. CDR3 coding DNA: TGTGCCAGCTCCGACACGAGGGGAGGAGAGACCCAGTACTTC. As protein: CASSDTRGGETQYF.

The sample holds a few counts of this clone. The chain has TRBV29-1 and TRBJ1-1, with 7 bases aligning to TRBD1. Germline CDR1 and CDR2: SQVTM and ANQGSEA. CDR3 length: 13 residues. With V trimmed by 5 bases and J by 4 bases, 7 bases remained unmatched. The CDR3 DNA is TGCAGCGTTAGAGTTTGGACAGGCACTGAAGCTTTCTTT. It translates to CSVRVWTGTEAFF. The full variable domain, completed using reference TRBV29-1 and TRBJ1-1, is SAVISQKPSRDICQRGTSLTIQCQVDSQVTMMFWYRQQPGQSLTLIATANQGSEATYESGFVIDKFPISRPNLTFSTLTVSNMSPEDSSIYLCSVRVWTGTEAFFGQGTRLTVV.

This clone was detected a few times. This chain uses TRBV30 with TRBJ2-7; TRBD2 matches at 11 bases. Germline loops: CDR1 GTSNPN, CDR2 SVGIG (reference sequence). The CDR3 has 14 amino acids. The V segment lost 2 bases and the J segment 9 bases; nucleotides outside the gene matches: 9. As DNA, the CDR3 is TGTGCCTGGAGTCTAGCGGGGGGCTCCCGCGGGCAGTACTTC. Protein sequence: CAWSLAGGSRGQYF. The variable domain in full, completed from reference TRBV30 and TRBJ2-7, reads SQTIHQWPATLVQPVGSPLSLECTVEGTSNPNLYWYRQAAGRGLQLLFYSVGIGQISSEVPQNLSASRPQDRQFILSSKKLLLSDSGFYLCAWSLAGGSRGQYFGPGTRLTVT.

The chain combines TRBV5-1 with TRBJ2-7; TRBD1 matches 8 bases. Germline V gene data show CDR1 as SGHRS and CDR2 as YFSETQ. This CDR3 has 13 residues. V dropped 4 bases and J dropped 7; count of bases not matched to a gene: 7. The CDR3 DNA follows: TGCGCCAGCAGCACCCAGGGGGACAGGGAGCAGTACTTC. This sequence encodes CASSTQGDREQYF.

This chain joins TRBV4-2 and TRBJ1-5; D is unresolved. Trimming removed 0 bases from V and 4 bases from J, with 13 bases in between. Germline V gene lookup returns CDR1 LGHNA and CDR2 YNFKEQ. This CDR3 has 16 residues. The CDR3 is CASSQEGGSGNQPQHF. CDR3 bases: TGTGCCAGCAGCCAAGAAGGCGGCTCCGGGAATCAGCCCCAGCATTTT.

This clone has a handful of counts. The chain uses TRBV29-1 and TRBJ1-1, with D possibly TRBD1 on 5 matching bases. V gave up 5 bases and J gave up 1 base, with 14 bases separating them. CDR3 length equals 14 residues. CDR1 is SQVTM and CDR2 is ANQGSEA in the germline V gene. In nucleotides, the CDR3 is TGCAGCGTTCCTGGGGGGACGAGGAACACTGAAGCTTTCTTT. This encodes CSVPGGTRNTEAFF.